This is a list of T cell receptor beta chains from one sample in a study of blood T cells in healthy people across ages. Using its own MiXCR run on the 5' RACE reads, TCRdb lists one record per CDR3 protein. The sample holds hundreds of thousands of distinct CDR3 sequences, less than 35% seen once. The sequenced sample was blood. Receptor source: a woman older than 75 in good health. CDR3s include the opening cysteine and the closing phenylalanine or tryptophan. The D gene is left open where the match is weak. The size entry is marked missing in some rows and otherwise reads once, few, many or a size class.

abundance: many
v_gene: TRBV6-2/TRBV6-3
d_gene: TRBD2
j_gene: TRBJ2-3
CDR3aa: CASSSVLAGDVTDTQYF
CDR3nt: TGTGCCAGCAGTTCGGTCCTAGCGGGGGATGTGACAGATACGCAGTATTTT

abundance: many
v_gene: TRBV6-5
d_gene: -
j_gene: TRBJ2-5
CDR3aa: CASRRDTGMETQYF
CDR3nt: TGTGCCAGCAGGAGAGACACGGGTATGGAGACCCAGTACTTC

abundance: many
v_gene: TRBV19
d_gene: -
j_gene: TRBJ2-3
CDR3aa: CASSPGTVSTDTQYF
CDR3nt: TGTGCCAGTAGTCCCGGGACGGTAAGCACAGATACGCAGTATTTT

abundance: few
v_gene: TRBV20-1
d_gene: -
j_gene: TRBJ1-1
CDR3aa: CSAGMGDLNTEAFF
CDR3nt: TGCAGTGCGGGGATGGGGGATTTGAACACTGAAGCTTTCTTT

abundance: -
v_gene: TRBV20-1
d_gene: TRBD2
j_gene: TRBJ2-5
CDR3aa: CSASRTSGGPETQYF
CDR3nt: TGCAGTGCTAGTAGAACTAGCGGGGGGCCGGAGACCCAGTACTTC

abundance: many
v_gene: TRBV29-1
d_gene: TRBD2
j_gene: TRBJ2-1
CDR3aa: CSGRDYYNEQFF
CDR3nt: TGCAGCGGCCGGGACTACTACAATGAGCAGTTCTTC

abundance: many
v_gene: TRBV11-3
d_gene: TRBD2
j_gene: TRBJ2-5
CDR3aa: CASSPGLTTQETQYF
CDR3nt: TGTGCCAGCAGCCCGGGACTAACAACTCAGGAGACCCAGTACTTC

abundance: -
v_gene: TRBV3-1
d_gene: -
j_gene: TRBJ1-4
CDR3aa: CASSQNGNEKRFF
CDR3nt: TGTGCCAGCAGCCAAAACGGTAATGAAAAACGGTTTTTT

abundance: few
v_gene: TRBV20-1
d_gene: TRBD2
j_gene: TRBJ2-7
CDR3aa: CSARDVAGGYNEQYF
CDR3nt: TGCAGTGCTAGAGATGTAGCGGGGGGGTACAATGAGCAGTACTTC

abundance: many
v_gene: TRBV4-1
d_gene: -
j_gene: TRBJ2-5
CDR3aa: CASSQEVQETQYF
CDR3nt: TGCGCCAGCAGCCAAGAGGTCCAAGAGACCCAGTACTTC

abundance: -
v_gene: TRBV7-8
d_gene: -
j_gene: TRBJ2-7
CDR3aa: CASSLEWTGSEYF
CDR3nt: TGTGCCAGCAGCTTGGAGTGGACTGGGTCGGAGTACTTC

abundance: many
v_gene: TRBV7-6
d_gene: -
j_gene: TRBJ2-7
CDR3aa: CASSLVPQYEQYF
CDR3nt: TGTGCCAGCAGCTTAGTGCCCCAGTACGAGCAGTACTTC

abundance: many
v_gene: TRBV7-3
d_gene: -
j_gene: TRBJ2-5
CDR3aa: CASSSQTVGEETQYF
CDR3nt: TGTGCCAGCAGCTCACAGACTGTGGGGGAAGAGACCCAGTACTTC

abundance: few
v_gene: TRBV18
d_gene: TRBD1
j_gene: TRBJ1-2
CDR3aa: CASSPQVPNRGHLYGYTF
CDR3nt: TGTGCCAGCTCACCACAAGTCCCGAACAGGGGGCACCTGTATGGCTACACCTTC

abundance: many
v_gene: TRBV18
d_gene: -
j_gene: TRBJ2-4
CDR3aa: CASSPPPAKNIQYF
CDR3nt: TGTGCCAGCTCACCACCCCCTGCCAAAAACATTCAGTACTTC

abundance: many
v_gene: TRBV25-1
d_gene: TRBD1
j_gene: TRBJ1-2
CDR3aa: CASSPRGSYGYTF
CDR3nt: TGCGCCAGCAGCCCCAGGGGGAGCTATGGCTACACCTTC

abundance: -
v_gene: TRBV7-2
d_gene: -
j_gene: TRBJ2-1
CDR3aa: CASSPPTRGKEFF
CDR3nt: TGTGCCAGCAGCCCCCCAACTAGAGGGAAGGAGTTCTTC

abundance: few
v_gene: TRBV29-1
d_gene: TRBD1
j_gene: TRBJ1-1
CDR3aa: CSVRGDRVKDTEAFF
CDR3nt: TGCAGCGTTAGGGGGGACAGGGTAAAAGACACTGAAGCTTTCTTT

abundance: many
v_gene: TRBV7-3
d_gene: TRBD1
j_gene: TRBJ2-7
CDR3aa: CASSPEGTVSSYEQYF
CDR3nt: TGTGCCAGCAGCCCAGAGGGGACAGTTAGCTCCTACGAGCAGTACTTC

abundance: -
v_gene: TRBV7-8
d_gene: TRBD1
j_gene: TRBJ2-6
CDR3aa: CASSPITGGAGANVLTF
CDR3nt: TGTGCCAGCAGCCCGATCACAGGGGGCGCGGGGGCCAACGTCCTGACTTTC

abundance: -
v_gene: TRBV7-2
d_gene: -
j_gene: TRBJ2-3
CDR3aa: CASSLDWQGDTQYF
CDR3nt: TGTGCCAGCAGCTTAGACTGGCAGGGCGATACGCAGTATTTT

abundance: -
v_gene: TRBV5-6
d_gene: TRBD1
j_gene: TRBJ2-7
CDR3aa: CASSPGQGTPLRSYEQYF
CDR3nt: TGTGCCAGCAGCCCTGGACAGGGAACCCCCTTGAGGTCCTACGAGCAGTACTTC

abundance: many
v_gene: TRBV9
d_gene: TRBD2
j_gene: TRBJ2-3
CDR3aa: CASSVRRTSGASTDTQYF
CDR3nt: TGTGCCAGCAGCGTCCGGCGGACTAGCGGGGCGAGCACAGATACGCAGTATTTT